The clone carrying this T cell receptor beta chain appeared many times. This sample was taken from a study of CD8+CD57+ T cells in acquired aplastic anemia. The study profiled TCR beta VDJ and CDR3 using genomic DNA as template. TCRdb reanalysed the reads using MiXCR and keeps one entry per CDR3 protein. The data contain 180,000 or so distinct CDR3 sequences, 40% to 55% of them singletons. This receptor was identified in a human donor in good health. The specimen was sorted CD4+, CD8+, or CD8+CD57+ T cells (not recorded which) from PBMCs.

CDR3 sequence: CATSRVVGLYTDTQYF. In nucleotides, the CDR3 is TGTGCCACCAGCAGAGTGGTAGGGCTCTACACAGATACGCAGTATTTT. The chain couples TRBV15 to TRBJ2-3; D gene uncertain. The CDR3 runs 16 residues. Trimming cost V 1 base and J 2 bases, with 13 bases left between them. Germline-derived CDR1 and CDR2 are LNHNV and YYDKDF (reference sequence).